These 20 T cell receptor beta chains were sequenced from one sample in a study of vaccination and CD4 T cells after COVID-19. These receptors' antigens are unknown. Sample treatment: approximately nine-day PBMC culture with coronavirus spike peptide pools or control peptides (ViraFEST assay). Researchers used the Oncomine TCR Beta short-read assay to sequence DNA from cultured CD4+ T cells. MiXCR, run by TCRdb on the PCR reads, gives a single entry per CDR3 protein. The table shows 14,000 to 15,000 distinct CDR3 sequences, with 50% occurring only once. Material: cultured CD4+ T cells from blood, obtained after SARS-CoV-2 vaccination. These receptors were obtained from a human donor with COVID-19.

The chain couples TRBV6-1 to TRBJ2-5; 8 nucleotides line up with TRBD2. The CDR3 has 14 residues. V shed 7 bases and J 5 bases; nucleotides not matched to a gene: 9. CDR1 is MNHNS and CDR2 is SASEGT in the germline V gene. The DNA of the CDR3 is TGTGCCAGCAAGTTCACAACGGGGGGGGAGACCCAGTACTTC. It yields the protein CASKFTTGGETQYF.

The chain is built from TRBV11-3 and TRBJ1-5; no definite D call. This CDR3 is 15 amino acids long. Germline V CDR1 and CDR2: SGHNT, YENEEA. The V end was cut by 5 bases, the J end by 10 bases, with 21 bases between. The chain's CDR3 is CASSQDIAVSGPQHF. The CDR3 coding sequence is TGTGCCAGCAGCCAAGATATCGCGGTGTCCGGTCCCCAGCATTTT.

V usage is TRBV6-5 and J usage is TRBJ2-1, with 12 bases that match TRBD2. CDR3 size: 22 residues. The germline gives CDR1 MNHEY, CDR2 SVGAGI. V shed 2 bases and J 2 bases; nucleotides not matched to a gene: 19. CDR3 residues: CASSYPQPGLAGGSKTYNEQFF. CDR3 nucleotides: TGTGCCAGCAGTTACCCACAACCGGGACTAGCGGGTGGCTCAAAAACCTACAATGAGCAGTTCTTC.

The gene calls are TRBV5-1 and TRBJ2-7; the match to TRBD1 covers 8 bases. Germline lookup yields CDR1 SGHRS and CDR2 YFSETQ. With V trimmed by 4 bases and J by 1 base, 7 bases remained unmatched. This CDR3 spans 15 amino acids. The CDR3 coding sequence is TGCGCCAGCAGCCTAGACGGACAGGGTTCCTACGAGCAGTACTTC. This sequence encodes CASSLDGQGSYEQYF.

This clonotype was picked up a small number of times. This chain uses TRBV19 with TRBJ2-2, with D possibly matching TRBD1 (5 bases). The CDR3 is made up of 17 amino acids. The V end lost 2 bases, the J end lost 0 bases, and 13 bases lay between the germline ends. The germline V gene has CDR1 LNHDA and CDR2 SQIVND (reference sequence). The DNA of the CDR3 is TGTGCCAGTAGTATATCCCTTAGCAGGGCGAACACCGGGGAGCTGTTTTTT. Amino acid sequence: CASSISLSRANTGELFF.

This chain connects TRBV2 to TRBJ2-1; no clear D. The CDR3 extends over 16 amino acids. From germline, CDR1 is SNHLY and CDR2 FYNNEI. V was shortened by 1 base and J by 8 bases, with 18 bases between the two germline ends. CDR3 nucleotides: TGTGCCAGCAGTGAAGTCTCGGAATACGTAATGGATGAGCAGTTCTTC. Amino acids: CASSEVSEYVMDEQFF.

CDR3 region: CASWTLQGNQPQHF. CDR3 DNA: TGTGCCAGCTGGACCCTACAGGGCAATCAGCCCCAGCATTTT. V is TRBV6-1 and J is TRBJ1-5, with D perhaps matching TRBD1 (5 bases). Per the germline V gene, CDR1 is MNHNS and CDR2 is SASEGT. The CDR3 is made up of 14 amino acids. Trimming took 8 bases from V and 2 from J, leaving 13 bases between them.

The V and J genes are TRBV11-1 and TRBJ2-2; D is possibly TRBD1 or TRBD2 (5 bases each). Between the trimmed V and J ends, which lost 5 bases and 0 bases, there was a span of 16 bases. The CDR3 extends over 17 amino acids. Germline V CDR1 and CDR2: SGHAT, FQDESV (reference sequence). CDR3 residues: CASSPGAGKPNTGELFF. The DNA for the CDR3 is TGTGCCAGCAGCCCCGGGGCAGGGAAACCGAACACCGGGGAGCTGTTTTTT. Using reference TRBV11-1 and TRBJ2-2 for the parts outside the CDR3, the full variable domain is EAEVAQSPRYKITEKSQAVAFWCDPISGHATLYWYRQILGQGPELLVQFQDESVVDDSQLPKDRFSAERLKGVDSTLKIQPAELGDSAMYLCASSPGAGKPNTGELFFGEGSRLTVL.

V is TRBV20-1 and J is TRBJ1-2; a possible D gene is TRBD1 (5 bases). This CDR3 is built from 16 residues. From germline, CDR1 is DFQATT and CDR2 SNEGSKA (reference sequence). V lost 0 bases, J lost 8 bases, and 22 bases lay in between. In DNA, the CDR3 is TGCAGTGCTAGAGAGTTACATCGGGGCGGCTTGAACGGCTACACCTTC. This sequence encodes CSARELHRGGLNGYTF.

This chain connects TRBV5-1 to TRBJ1-2, with TRBD1 matching over 9 bases. The CDR3 has 18 amino acids. V shed 5 bases, J shed 6 bases, and the junction held 20 bases outside the gene matches. Germline lookup yields CDR1 SGHRS and CDR2 YFSETQ. The CDR3, as DNA: TGCGCCAGCAGACCGACAGGGGGGAATGTCCCGACTTTGAATGGCTACACCTTC. Amino acids: CASRPTGGNVPTLNGYTF. The complete variable domain, with remaining parts taken from reference TRBV5-1 and TRBJ1-2, reads KAGVTQTPRYLIKTRGQQVTLSCSPISGHRSVSWYQQTPGQGLQFLFEYFSETQRNKGNFPGRFSGRQFSNSRSEMNVSTLELGDSALYLCASRPTGGNVPTLNGYTFGSGTRLTVV.

This clonotype was detected a few times. This CDR3 reads CASSPGTGGDTQYF. The CDR3 DNA reads TGTGCCAGCAGTCCTGGGACAGGGGGGGATACGCAGTATTTT. The J gene is TRBJ2-3, the V gene TRBV6-1; 11 bases match TRBD1. The CDR3 has 14 amino acids. CDR1 and CDR2 (germline): MNHNS, SASEGT. Trimming cost V 5 bases and J 6 bases; bases outside gene matches: 4.

In its sample, this clonotype was seen a few times. A junction end diverges from the germline sequence, so it may reflect a read error. J is TRBJ2-5 and V is TRBV7-8; 9 bases are a match to TRBD2. CDR1 SGHVS and CDR2 FQNEAQ come from the germline V gene. The CDR3 covers 19 residues. This chain's CDR3 is CASNLVLSVAGGPRETQYF. The CDR3 DNA reads TGTGCCAGCAACTTAGTTTTGTCTGTTGCGGGGGGGCCTCGGGAGACCCAGTACTTC.

This clonotype was detected a few times. This chain uses TRBV20-1 with TRBJ1-5, with TRBD1 identical over 10 bases. Germline values: CDR1 DFQATT, CDR2 SNEGSKA (reference sequence). V lost 1 base and J lost 6; bases outside the gene matches: 6. The CDR3 covers 15 residues. CDR3 loop: CSARGDRGQGQPQHF. The CDR3, as DNA: TGCAGTGCTAGAGGTGACAGGGGGCAAGGTCAGCCCCAGCATTTT.

This clonotype has only a few counts. The chain links TRBV12-3 or TRBV12-4 to TRBJ1-2; D may be TRBD1 (5 bases). CDR3 length: 12 amino acids. V lost 5 bases to trimming and J lost 4 bases, with 8 bases between them. The CDR3 coding sequence is TGTGCCAGCAGTCAGGGAGGCTATGGCTACACCTTC. Its protein product is CASSQGGYGYTF.

This clonotype has more than one count but fewer than ten. V gene TRBV6-2 or TRBV6-3 combines with J gene TRBJ2-7; tentatively, D is TRBD1 or TRBD2 (6 bases each). Germline-derived CDR1 and CDR2 are MNHEY and SVGEGT. The V and J ends lost 6 bases and 6 bases respectively, with 21 bases between them. This CDR3 region has 15 residues. In DNA form, the CDR3 reads TGTGCCAGCAGCCCGAAACGAGGGGGGCTGAGCGAGCAGTACTTC. It yields the protein CASSPKRGGLSEQYF.

This clonotype turned up a few times. The rearrangement uses TRBV27 and TRBJ1-5; tentatively, D is TRBD1 (5 bases). Germline loops: CDR1 MNHEY, CDR2 SMNVEV (reference sequence). V was shortened by 3 bases and J by 1 base, with 7 bases between the two germline ends. This CDR3 has 14 residues. The chain's CDR3 is CASSFWGSNQPQHF. The CDR3 region has the DNA TGTGCCAGCAGTTTCTGGGGGAGCAATCAGCCCCAGCATTTT.

Details on this clonotype: As the CDR3 is not closed by the conserved phenylalanine or tryptophan, this likely results from a read error. The DNA is omitted, as the CDR3 cannot be located on it reliably, and the CDR3 follows TCRdb's listing. The chain has TRBV6-5 and TRBJ1-2; the table's TRBD1 call for D was not verified on the DNA. Counting both end residues, the CDR3 totals 15 amino acids. Germline V CDR1 and CDR2: MNHEY, SVGAGI. CDR3: CASSYCPRGLLWLHL.

This clonotype was observed a single time. The rearrangement uses TRBV5-1 and TRBJ1-1, with TRBD1 as a possible D gene (6 bases). Between the trimmed V and J ends, which lost 5 bases and 1 base, there was a span of 12 bases. Germline values: CDR1 SGHRS, CDR2 YFSETQ. CDR3 length: 14 amino acids. CDR3 sequence reads: CASSEDSRNTEAFF. The CDR3 bases are TGCGCCAGCAGTGAGGACAGTCGGAACACTGAAGCTTTCTTT. Drawing the rest from reference TRBV5-1 and TRBJ1-1, the complete variable domain is KAGVTQTPRYLIKTRGQQVTLSCSPISGHRSVSWYQQTPGQGLQFLFEYFSETQRNKGNFPGRFSGRQFSNSRSEMNVSTLELGDSALYLCASSEDSRNTEAFFGQGTRLTVV.

The table lists this clonotype with a few counts. CDR3 protein: CSVRGFGTPDTGELFF. The CDR3 nucleotides are TGCAGTGTCAGGGGTTTCGGGACACCCGACACCGGGGAGCTGTTTTTT. The gene calls are TRBV20-1 and TRBJ2-2, with D perhaps matching TRBD1 (6 bases). This CDR3 is built from 16 residues. Trimming left V 7 bases short and J 3 bases short, with 21 bases between. The germline CDR1 and CDR2 sequences are DFQATT and SNEGSKA (reference sequence).

The genes are TRBV5-5 and TRBJ2-7, with D maybe TRBD2 (7 bases). This CDR3 comprises 17 residues. The V gene's germline CDR1 is SGHKS and CDR2 YYEKEE (reference sequence). V was trimmed by 2 bases and J by 0 bases, leaving 18 bases between them. In DNA, the CDR3 is TGTGCCAGCAGCTTAGGGGGAGCGGGACACATCTCCTACGAGCAGTACTTC. Amino acid sequence: CASSLGGAGHISYEQYF.